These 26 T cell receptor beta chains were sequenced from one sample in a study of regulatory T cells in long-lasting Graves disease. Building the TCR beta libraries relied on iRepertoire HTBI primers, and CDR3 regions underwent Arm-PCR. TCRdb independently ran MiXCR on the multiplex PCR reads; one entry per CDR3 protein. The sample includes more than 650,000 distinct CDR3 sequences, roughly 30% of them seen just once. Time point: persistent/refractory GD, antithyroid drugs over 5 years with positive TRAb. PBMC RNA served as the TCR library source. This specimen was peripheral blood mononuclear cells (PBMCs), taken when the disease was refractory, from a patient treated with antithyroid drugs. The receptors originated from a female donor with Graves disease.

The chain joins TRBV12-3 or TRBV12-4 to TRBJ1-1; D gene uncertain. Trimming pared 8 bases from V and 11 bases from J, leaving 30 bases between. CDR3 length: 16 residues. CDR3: CASSTRGSTSGRRAFF. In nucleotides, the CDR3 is TGTGCCAGCTCCACTCGGGGTTCAACGTCAGGAAGACGGGCTTTCTTT.

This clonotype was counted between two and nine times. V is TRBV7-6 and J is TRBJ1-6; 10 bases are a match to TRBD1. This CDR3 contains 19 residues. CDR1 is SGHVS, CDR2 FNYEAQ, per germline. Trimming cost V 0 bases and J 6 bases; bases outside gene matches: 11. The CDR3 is CASSLALPGTGAFNSPLHF. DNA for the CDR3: TGTGCCAGCAGCTTAGCCTTACCCGGGACAGGGGCGTTTAATTCACCCCTCCACTTT.

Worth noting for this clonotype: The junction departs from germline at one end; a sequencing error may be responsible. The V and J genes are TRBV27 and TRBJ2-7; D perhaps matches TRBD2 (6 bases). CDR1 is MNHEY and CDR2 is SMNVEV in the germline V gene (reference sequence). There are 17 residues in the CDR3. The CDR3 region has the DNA TGTGCCAGCAGCCCTCACTTCGGGACTGATAATACCTACGGGCAGTACTTC. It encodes CASSPHFGTDNTYGQYF.

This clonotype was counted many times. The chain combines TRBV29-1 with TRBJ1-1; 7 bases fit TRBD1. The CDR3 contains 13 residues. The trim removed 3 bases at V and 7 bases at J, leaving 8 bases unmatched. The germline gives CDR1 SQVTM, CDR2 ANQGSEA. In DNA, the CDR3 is TGCAGCGTTGATCTGGCAGGGGGGCTTGAAGCTTTCTTT. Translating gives CSVDLAGGLEAFF.

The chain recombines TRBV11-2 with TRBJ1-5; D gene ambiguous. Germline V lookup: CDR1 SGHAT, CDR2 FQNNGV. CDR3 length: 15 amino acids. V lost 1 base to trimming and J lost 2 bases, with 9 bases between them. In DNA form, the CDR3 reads TGTGCCAGCAGCTTAGTCCCCGGGCGCAATCAGCCCCAGCATTTT. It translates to CASSLVPGRNQPQHF.

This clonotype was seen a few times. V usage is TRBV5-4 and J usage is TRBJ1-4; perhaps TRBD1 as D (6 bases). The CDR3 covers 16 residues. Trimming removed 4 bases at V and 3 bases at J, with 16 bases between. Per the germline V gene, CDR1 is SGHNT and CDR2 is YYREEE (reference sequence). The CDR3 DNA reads TGTGCCAGCAGCATGACAGGCATCGGGGCTAATGAAAAACTGTTTTTT. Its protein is CASSMTGIGANEKLFF.

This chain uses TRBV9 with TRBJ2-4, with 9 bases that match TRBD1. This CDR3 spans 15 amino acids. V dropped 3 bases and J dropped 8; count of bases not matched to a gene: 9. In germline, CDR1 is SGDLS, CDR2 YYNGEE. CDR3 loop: CASSGGGGQGDIQYF. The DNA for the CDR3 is TGTGCCAGCAGCGGAGGGGGGGGACAGGGTGACATTCAGTACTTC.

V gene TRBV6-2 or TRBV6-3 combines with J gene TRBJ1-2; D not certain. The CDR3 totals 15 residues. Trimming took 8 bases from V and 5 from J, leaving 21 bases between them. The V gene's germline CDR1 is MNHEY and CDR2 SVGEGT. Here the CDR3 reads CASAYTGVEDYGYTF. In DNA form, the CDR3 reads TGTGCCAGCGCCTACACTGGGGTGGAGGATTATGGCTACACCTTC.

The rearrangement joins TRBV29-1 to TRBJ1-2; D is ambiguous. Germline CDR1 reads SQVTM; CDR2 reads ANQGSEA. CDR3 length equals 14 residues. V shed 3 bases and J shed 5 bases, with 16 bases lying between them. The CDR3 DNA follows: TGCAGCGTTGAGGCCGGTGATTTAGGTTATGGCTACACCTTC. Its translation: CSVEAGDLGYGYTF.

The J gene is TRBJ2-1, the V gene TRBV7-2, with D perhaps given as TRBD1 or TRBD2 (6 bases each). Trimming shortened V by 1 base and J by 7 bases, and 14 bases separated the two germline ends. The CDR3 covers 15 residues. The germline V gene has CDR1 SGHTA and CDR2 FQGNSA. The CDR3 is CASSLVSGAGNEQFF. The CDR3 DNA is TGTGCCAGCAGCTTAGTTTCAGGGGCGGGGAATGAGCAGTTCTTC.

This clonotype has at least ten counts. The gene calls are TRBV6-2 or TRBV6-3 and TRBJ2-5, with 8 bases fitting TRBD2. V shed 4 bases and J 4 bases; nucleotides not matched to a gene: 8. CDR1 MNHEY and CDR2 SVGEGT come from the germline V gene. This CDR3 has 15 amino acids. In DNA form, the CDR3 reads TGTGCCAGCAGTTCCATCAGCGGGAGTGGAGAGACCCAGTACTTC. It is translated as CASSSISGSGETQYF.

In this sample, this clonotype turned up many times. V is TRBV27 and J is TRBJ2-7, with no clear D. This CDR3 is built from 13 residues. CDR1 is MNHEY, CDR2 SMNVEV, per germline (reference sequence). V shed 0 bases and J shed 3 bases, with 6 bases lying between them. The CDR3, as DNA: TGTGCCAGCAGTTTATCATGGGACTACGAGCAGTACTTC. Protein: CASSLSWDYEQYF.

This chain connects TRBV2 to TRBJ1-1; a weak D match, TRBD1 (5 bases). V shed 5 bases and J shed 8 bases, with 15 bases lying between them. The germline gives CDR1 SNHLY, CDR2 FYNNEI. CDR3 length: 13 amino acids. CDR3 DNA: TGTGCCAGCAGTACAACCTTCCAGGGCGAAGCTTTCTTT. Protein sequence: CASSTTFQGEAFF.

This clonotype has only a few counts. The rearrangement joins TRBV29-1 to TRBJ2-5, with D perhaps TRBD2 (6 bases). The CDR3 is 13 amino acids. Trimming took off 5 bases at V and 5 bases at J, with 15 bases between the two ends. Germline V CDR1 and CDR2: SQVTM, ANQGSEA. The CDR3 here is CSVSGGSGETQYF. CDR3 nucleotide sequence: TGCAGCGTTAGCGGAGGGTCTGGGGAGACCCAGTACTTC.

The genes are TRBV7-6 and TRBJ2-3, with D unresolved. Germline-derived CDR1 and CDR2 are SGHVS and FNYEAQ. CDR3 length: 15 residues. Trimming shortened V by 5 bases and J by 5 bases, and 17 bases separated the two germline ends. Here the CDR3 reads CASSPSALTEDTQYF. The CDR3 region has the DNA TGTGCCAGCAGCCCCAGCGCCTTGACGGAAGATACGCAGTATTTT.

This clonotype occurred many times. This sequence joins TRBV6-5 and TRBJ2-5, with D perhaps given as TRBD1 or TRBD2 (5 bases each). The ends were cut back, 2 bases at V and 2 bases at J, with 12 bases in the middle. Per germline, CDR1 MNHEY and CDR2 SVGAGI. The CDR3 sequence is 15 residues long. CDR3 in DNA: TGTGCCAGCAGTTACGGGACGACGGTACAAGAGACCCAGTACTTC. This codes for CASSYGTTVQETQYF.

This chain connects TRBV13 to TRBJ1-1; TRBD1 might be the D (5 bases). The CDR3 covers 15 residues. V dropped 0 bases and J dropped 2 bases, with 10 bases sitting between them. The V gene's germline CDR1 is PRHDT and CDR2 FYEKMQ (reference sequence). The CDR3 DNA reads TGTGCCAGCAGCTTAGGGGCCAGGGCAAACACTGAAGCTTTCTTT. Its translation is CASSLGARANTEAFF.

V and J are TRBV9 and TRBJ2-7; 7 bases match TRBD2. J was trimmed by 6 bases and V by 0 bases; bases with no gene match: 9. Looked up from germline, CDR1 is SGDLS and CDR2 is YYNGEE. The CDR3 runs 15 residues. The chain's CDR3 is CASSVGLAAASEQYF. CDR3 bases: TGTGCCAGCAGCGTAGGGCTAGCGGCTGCCTCCGAGCAGTACTTC.

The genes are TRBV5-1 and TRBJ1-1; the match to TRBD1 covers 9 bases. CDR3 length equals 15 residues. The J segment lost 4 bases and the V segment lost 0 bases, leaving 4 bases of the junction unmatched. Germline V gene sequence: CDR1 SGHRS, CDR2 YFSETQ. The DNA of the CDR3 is TGCGCCAGCAGCTTGGGGGACAGGGACCTCACTGAAGCTTTCTTT. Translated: CASSLGDRDLTEAFF.

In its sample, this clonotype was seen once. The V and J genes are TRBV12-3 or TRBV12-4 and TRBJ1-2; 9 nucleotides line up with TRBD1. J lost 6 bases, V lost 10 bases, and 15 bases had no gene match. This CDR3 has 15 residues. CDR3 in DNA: TGTGCCACCCAGGCCCCAGACAGGGGGAGGGATGGCTACACCTTC. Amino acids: CATQAPDRGRDGYTF.

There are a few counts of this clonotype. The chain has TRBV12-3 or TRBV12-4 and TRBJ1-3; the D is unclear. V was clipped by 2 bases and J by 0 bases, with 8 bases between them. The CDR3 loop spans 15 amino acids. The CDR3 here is CASSLWWSSGNTIYF. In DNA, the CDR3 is TGTGCCAGCAGTTTATGGTGGAGCTCTGGAAACACCATATATTTT.

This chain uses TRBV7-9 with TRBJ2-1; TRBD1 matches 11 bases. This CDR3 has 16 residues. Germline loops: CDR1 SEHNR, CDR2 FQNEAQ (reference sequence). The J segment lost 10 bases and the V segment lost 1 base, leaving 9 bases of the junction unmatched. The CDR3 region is CASSLDVGTGGKEQFF. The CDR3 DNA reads TGTGCCAGCAGCTTAGATGTAGGGACAGGGGGAAAGGAGCAGTTCTTC.

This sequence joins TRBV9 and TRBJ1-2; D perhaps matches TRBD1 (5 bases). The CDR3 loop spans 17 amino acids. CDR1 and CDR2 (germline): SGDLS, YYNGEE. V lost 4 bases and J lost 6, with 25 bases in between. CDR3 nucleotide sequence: TGTGCCAGCAGCCCATCACCCGGGGCCAGGGTAGGACATGGCTACACCTTC. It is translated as CASSPSPGARVGHGYTF.

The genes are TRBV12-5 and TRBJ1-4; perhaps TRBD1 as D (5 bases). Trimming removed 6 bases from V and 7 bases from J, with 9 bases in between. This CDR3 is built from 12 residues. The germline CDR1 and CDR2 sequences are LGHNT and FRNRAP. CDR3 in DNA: TGTGCTAGTGGCCAGGGACTTGAAAAACTGTTTTTT. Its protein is CASGQGLEKLFF.

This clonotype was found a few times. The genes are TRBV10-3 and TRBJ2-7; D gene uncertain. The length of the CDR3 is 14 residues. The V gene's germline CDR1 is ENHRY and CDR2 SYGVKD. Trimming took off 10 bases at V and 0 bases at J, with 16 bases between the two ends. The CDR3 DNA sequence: TGTGCCAGCCAAAGAGGCCCCCCCTCCTACGAGCAGTACTTC. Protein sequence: CASQRGPPSYEQYF.

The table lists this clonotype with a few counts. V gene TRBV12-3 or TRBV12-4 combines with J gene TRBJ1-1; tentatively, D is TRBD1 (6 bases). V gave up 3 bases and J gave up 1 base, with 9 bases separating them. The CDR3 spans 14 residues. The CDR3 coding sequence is TGTGCCAGCAGTTTGAACAGGGAGAACACTGAAGCTTTCTTT. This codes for CASSLNRENTEAFF.